The clone carrying this T cell receptor (beta chain) has more than one count but fewer than ten. The antigen is undetermined. This sample was included in a study of T-cell memory formation after mild COVID-19. Study-wide context: TCR clusters largely stayed donor specific. Findings and limits, study-wide: Clones that contracted clustered mainly in CM and EM if CD4+ and in EMRA if CD8+.

The germline V and J ends were trimmed by 5 bases and 4 bases, with 18 bases remaining between them. Germline values: CDR1 SGHDN, CDR2 FVKESK. This CDR3 region has 16 residues. Via MiXCR, TCRdb re-called the 5' RACE reads, giving one row per CDR3 protein. The data contain roughly 310,000 distinct CDR3 sequences, around 15% of them singletons. The sample consisted of PBMCs or a T cell subset sorted from them (not recorded which). The genes are TRBV14 and TRBJ2-1; a possible D gene is TRBD2 (6 bases). The TCR originated in a man aged 18 to 30 who had mild COVID-19 (a few samples of this study predate the infection). Cell type and time point are not known. The CDR3 loop reads CASSSRGGLPYNEQFF. The CDR3 DNA reads as TGTGCCAGCAGCTCAAGGGGCGGACTACCTTACAATGAGCAGTTCTTC.